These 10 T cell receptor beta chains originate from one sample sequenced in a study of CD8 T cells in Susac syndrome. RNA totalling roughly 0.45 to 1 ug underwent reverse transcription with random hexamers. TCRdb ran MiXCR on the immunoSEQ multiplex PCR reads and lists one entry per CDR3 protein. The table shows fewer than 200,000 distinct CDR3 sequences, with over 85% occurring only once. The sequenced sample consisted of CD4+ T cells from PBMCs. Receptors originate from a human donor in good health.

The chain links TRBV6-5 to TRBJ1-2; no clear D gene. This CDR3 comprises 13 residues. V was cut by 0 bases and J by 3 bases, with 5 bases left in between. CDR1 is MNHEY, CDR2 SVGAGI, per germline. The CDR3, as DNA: TGTGCCAGCAGTTACTCGAGTCACTATGGCTACACCTTC. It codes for CASSYSSHYGYTF.

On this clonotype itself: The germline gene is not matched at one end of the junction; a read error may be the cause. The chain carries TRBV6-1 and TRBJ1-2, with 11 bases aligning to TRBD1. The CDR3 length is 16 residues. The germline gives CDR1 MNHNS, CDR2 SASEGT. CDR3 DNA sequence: TGTGCCAGCAGTCAAGCTACGGGACAGGGGGTCCATGGCTACACCTTC. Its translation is CASSQATGQGVHGYTF.

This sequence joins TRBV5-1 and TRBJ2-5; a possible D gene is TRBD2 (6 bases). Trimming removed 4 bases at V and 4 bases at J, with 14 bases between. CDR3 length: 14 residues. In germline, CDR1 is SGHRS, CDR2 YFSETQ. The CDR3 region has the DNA TGCGCCAGCAGCCCGACTAGGCCCGGAGAGACCCAGTACTTC. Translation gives CASSPTRPGETQYF.

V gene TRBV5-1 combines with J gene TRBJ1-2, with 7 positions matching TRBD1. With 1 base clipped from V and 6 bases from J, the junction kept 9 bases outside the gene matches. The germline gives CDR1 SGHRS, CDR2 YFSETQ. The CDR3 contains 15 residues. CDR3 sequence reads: CASSLLQTGLNGYTF. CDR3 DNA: TGCGCCAGCAGCTTGCTCCAGACAGGGTTGAATGGCTACACCTTC.

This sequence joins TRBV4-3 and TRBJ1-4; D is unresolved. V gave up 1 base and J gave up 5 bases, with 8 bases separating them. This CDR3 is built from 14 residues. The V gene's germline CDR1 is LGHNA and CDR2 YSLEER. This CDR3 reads CASSQGQENEKLFF. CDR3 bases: TGCGCCAGCAGCCAAGGACAAGAGAATGAAAAACTGTTTTTT.

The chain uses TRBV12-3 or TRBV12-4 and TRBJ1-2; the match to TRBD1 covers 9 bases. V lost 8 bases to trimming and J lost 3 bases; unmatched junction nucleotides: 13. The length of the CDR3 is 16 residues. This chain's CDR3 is CASARKATGGDYGYTF. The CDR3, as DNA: TGTGCCAGCGCACGAAAGGCGACAGGGGGGGACTATGGCTACACCTTC.

For the CDR3, the DNA is TGTGCCACCGGGCTTAACTATGGCTACACCTTC. This gives the protein CATGLNYGYTF. The rearrangement links TRBV6-1 to TRBJ1-2; D gene uncertain. Trimming shortened V by 10 bases and J by 1 base, and 7 bases separated the two germline ends. CDR3 length: 11 amino acids. The germline gives CDR1 MNHNS, CDR2 SASEGT.

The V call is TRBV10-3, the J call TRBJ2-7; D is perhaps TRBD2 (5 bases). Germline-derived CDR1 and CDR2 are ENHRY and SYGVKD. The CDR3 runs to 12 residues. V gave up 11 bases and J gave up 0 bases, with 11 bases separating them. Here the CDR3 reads CAASGSSYEQYF. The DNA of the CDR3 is TGTGCCGCCTCTGGGAGCTCCTACGAGCAGTACTTC.

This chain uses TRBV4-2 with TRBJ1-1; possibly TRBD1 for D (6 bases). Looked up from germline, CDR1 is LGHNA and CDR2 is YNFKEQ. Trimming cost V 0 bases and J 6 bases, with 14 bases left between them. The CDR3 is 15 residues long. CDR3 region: CASSQEPRDTSEAFF. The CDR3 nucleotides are TGTGCCAGCAGCCAAGAGCCCCGGGACACCTCTGAAGCTTTCTTT.

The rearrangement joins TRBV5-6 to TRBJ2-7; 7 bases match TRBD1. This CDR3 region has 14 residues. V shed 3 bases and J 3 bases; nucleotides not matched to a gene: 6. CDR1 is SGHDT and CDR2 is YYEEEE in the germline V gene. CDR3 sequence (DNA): TGTGCCAGCAGCTCGACAGGGCCTGACTACGAGCAGTACGTC. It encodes CASSSTGPDYEQYV.